This paragraph reports one TCR beta chain. These data originate in a study of CD8+ T cells in alopecia areata. Turning to the study itself: Twice a day, 5 to 10 mg of oral tofacitinib was administered to treated patients.

Trimming removed 6 bases at V and 3 bases at J, with 6 bases between. CDR3 length: 11 residues. Germline CDR1 is GTSNPN and CDR2 is SVGIG (reference sequence). Extracted RNA was reverse transcribed into cDNA, the sequencing template. The table came from immunoSEQ multiplex PCR; TCRdb's copy has only in-frame clones and leaves some out. The repertoire consists of approximately 150,000 clones, with roughly 46% occurring once and the leading ten covering roughly 0.9%. V gene TRBV30 combines with J gene TRBJ2-1; D is uncertain. Sequenced here: CD4+ T cells sorted from blood, sampled at week 0. This TCR was recovered from a human donor with alopecia areata. CDR3 sequence (DNA): TGTGCCTGCGGCAACTACAATGAGCAGTTCTTC. Translating gives CACGNYNEQFF.